What follows are 25 T cell receptor beta chains derived from one specimen sequenced in a study of blood T cell repertoires in COVID-19. Measured with immunoSEQ multiplex PCR; TCRdb has only the in-frame clones, and not every one. The sample carries some 200,000 clones, 87% recorded once. Sequences were obtained from peripheral blood. The receptors stem from a woman aged 18 to 35 who had recovered from COVID-19.

CDR3 DNA sequence: TGTGCCAGCAGTCTATACTCTGGAAACACCATATATTTT. It codes for CASSLYSGNTIYF. The J gene is TRBJ1-3, the V gene TRBV6-6; unclear D gene. Trimming removed 5 bases at V and 0 bases at J, with 5 bases between. Germline values: CDR1 MNHNY, CDR2 SVGAGI (reference sequence). The CDR3 consists of 13 residues.

J is TRBJ2-7 and V is TRBV5-4; D is unclear. Trimming stripped 5 bases from V and 0 bases from J, with 9 bases between. This CDR3 spans 13 amino acids. Germline-derived CDR1 and CDR2 are SGHNT and YYREEE (reference sequence). CDR3 amino acids: CASSNVGSYEQYF. The CDR3 coding sequence is TGTGCCAGCAGTAACGTCGGCTCCTACGAGCAGTACTTC.

The rearrangement joins TRBV6-5 to TRBJ2-7, with 8 nucleotides matching TRBD2. V lost 6 bases, J lost 0 bases, and 4 bases stayed unmatched. CDR3 length equals 14 residues. CDR1 is MNHEY, CDR2 SVGAGI, per germline. The CDR3 nucleotides read TGTGCCAGCAGGTCGACTAGCGACTCCTACGAGCAGTACTTC. It yields the protein CASRSTSDSYEQYF.

This clone showed up just once. J is TRBJ1-2 and V is TRBV30, with D unresolved. Between the trimmed V and J ends, which lost 4 bases and 2 bases, there was a span of 14 bases. The CDR3 runs 14 residues. Germline V gives CDR1 GTSNPN, CDR2 SVGIG (reference sequence). This CDR3 reads CAWTSTGRNYGYTF. The CDR3 region has the DNA TGTGCCTGGACCTCAACCGGCAGGAACTATGGCTACACCTTC.

This clone appeared once. V and J are TRBV4-2 and TRBJ2-1; 12 nucleotides agree with TRBD2. Trimming removed 0 bases from V and 4 bases from J; junction bases left unmatched: 4. There are 17 residues in the CDR3. CDR1 is LGHNA, CDR2 YNFKEQ, per germline. The CDR3 DNA reads as TGTGCCAGCAGCCAAGATAGGGGACTAGCGGGTTACAATGAGCAGTTCTTC. As protein: CASSQDRGLAGYNEQFF.

V gene TRBV10-3 combines with J gene TRBJ1-2; TRBD1 agrees at 9 bases. The ends lost 8 bases at V and 2 bases at J; junction bases unmatched: 6. This CDR3 is 14 amino acids long. Per germline, CDR1 ENHRY and CDR2 SYGVKD. The CDR3 bases are TGTGCCATCGGATCGACAGGGGGAAACTATGGCTACACCTTC. It translates to CAIGSTGGNYGYTF.

The chain is built from TRBV6-5 and TRBJ1-1, with D unclear. V was cut by 0 bases and J by 2 bases, with 4 bases left in between. Germline V gives CDR1 MNHEY, CDR2 SVGAGI. This CDR3 has 13 residues. The CDR3 DNA sequence: TGTGCCAGCAGTTACTCATTAAACACTGAAGCTTTCTTT. Translation gives CASSYSLNTEAFF.

This chain uses TRBV7-2 with TRBJ2-7, with D possibly TRBD2 on 6 matching bases. Germline V lookup: CDR1 SGHTA, CDR2 FQGNSA. V was trimmed by 4 bases and J by 6 bases, leaving 13 bases between them. CDR3 length: 13 amino acids. CDR3 sequence (DNA): TGTGCCAGCAGCTCCTCCGGGAGTTTCGAGCAGTACTTC. Amino acid sequence: CASSSSGSFEQYF.

This clone was picked up one time. This chain uses TRBV12-3 or TRBV12-4 with TRBJ2-1; maybe TRBD1 (6 bases). This CDR3 has 12 residues. The V end lost 6 bases, the J end lost 14 bases, and 17 bases lay between the germline ends. CDR3 loop: CASSPGHFGEFF. The CDR3 DNA follows: TGTGCCAGCAGCCCGGGACATTTCGGTGAGTTCTTC.

The chain recombines TRBV13 with TRBJ2-7, with a possible D match to TRBD1 (5 bases). Trimming removed 4 bases at V and 2 bases at J, with 6 bases between. The germline V gene encodes CDR1 PRHDT and CDR2 FYEKMQ (reference sequence). This CDR3 is 12 amino acids long. CDR3 region: CASSSTAYEQYF. CDR3 bases: TGTGCCAGCAGCTCGACAGCCTACGAGCAGTACTTC.

DNA of the CDR3: TGTGCCAGCAGCCGGGCCCGGGACAGTAGCGTGAACACTGAAGCTTTCTTT. It specifies CASSRARDSSVNTEAFF. This chain joins TRBV3-1 (or the pseudogene TRBV3-2) and TRBJ1-1; 7 bases line up with TRBD1. This CDR3 comprises 17 residues. Germline loops: CDR1 LGHDT, CDR2 YNNKEL (reference sequence). Trimming removed 4 bases from V and 0 bases from J; junction bases left unmatched: 11.

DNA of the CDR3: TGTGCCAGCAGTTACTCGTTGGCGCCGGAGGATTCGAACACCGGGGAGCTGTTTTTT. Its protein is CASSYSLAPEDSNTGELFF. The chain recombines TRBV6-2 or TRBV6-3 with TRBJ2-2, with a possible D match to TRBD2 (5 bases). CDR3 length: 19 amino acids. V was shortened by 0 bases and J by 0 bases, with 17 bases between the two germline ends. CDR1 is MNHEY, CDR2 SVGEGT, per germline.

The gene calls are TRBV2 and TRBJ2-2; 13 bases line up with TRBD2. The junction had 9 bases not matched to a gene; V was cut back by 8 bases and J by 6 bases. There are 16 residues in the CDR3. Germline V gives CDR1 SNHLY, CDR2 FYNNEI. The CDR3 region has the DNA TGTGCCAGCGCTAGACTAGCGGGAGGCGCGGCCGGGGAGCTGTTTTTT. The encoded protein is CASARLAGGAAGELFF.

This sequence joins TRBV4-1 and TRBJ2-2; a weak D match, TRBD2 (6 bases). The V gene's germline CDR1 is MGHRA and CDR2 YSYEKL. The length of the CDR3 is 18 residues. V was clipped by 3 bases and J by 6 bases, with 23 bases between them. The CDR3 spells CASSQIPPGTWGAGELFF. CDR3 in DNA: TGCGCCAGCAGCCAGATCCCCCCCGGGACTTGGGGCGCCGGGGAGCTGTTTTTT.

The J gene is TRBJ2-3, the V gene TRBV3-1 (or the pseudogene TRBV3-2); 10 bases fit TRBD2. Trimming cost V 5 bases and J 4 bases; bases outside gene matches: 6. The CDR3 loop spans 15 amino acids. Germline CDR1 reads LGHDT; CDR2 reads YNNKEL (reference sequence). This CDR3 reads CASSFKAGGPDTQYF. The CDR3 DNA reads as TGTGCCAGCAGCTTCAAAGCGGGAGGGCCAGATACGCAGTATTTT.

J is TRBJ2-7 and V is TRBV6-5, with 9 bases aligning to TRBD1. Losses at the gene ends were 6 bases for V and 6 bases for J; bases not matched to a gene: 6. Germline V CDR1 and CDR2: MNHEY, SVGAGI. The length of the CDR3 is 13 residues. This chain's CDR3 is CASRDRGLSEQYF. CDR3 nucleotide sequence: TGTGCCAGCAGAGACAGGGGGTTGAGCGAGCAGTACTTC.

The CDR3 spells CASSLMIAGSTDTQYF. For the CDR3, the DNA is TGTGCCAGCAGCTTGATGATAGCGGGGAGCACAGATACGCAGTATTTT. The chain combines TRBV7-9 with TRBJ2-3; 8 bases align to TRBD2. Per the germline V gene, CDR1 is SEHNR and CDR2 is FQNEAQ (reference sequence). J gave up 0 bases and V 3 bases, and 5 bases lay outside the gene matches. This CDR3 contains 16 residues.

This clone appeared a single time. The rearrangement uses TRBV28 and TRBJ1-5, with 9 nucleotides matching TRBD1. CDR1 is MDHEN, CDR2 SYDVKM, per germline. The CDR3 runs to 18 residues. Unmatched junction bases numbered 8, after V lost 2 bases and J lost 0 bases. This CDR3 reads CASSLGRGQGISNQPQHF. As DNA, the CDR3 is TGTGCCAGCAGTTTAGGTAGGGGACAGGGCATTAGCAATCAGCCCCAGCATTTT.

The gene calls are TRBV19 and TRBJ2-5; TRBD2 matches 9 bases. J was trimmed by 3 bases and V by 5 bases; bases with no gene match: 7. The CDR3 is 15 amino acids. Germline V gives CDR1 LNHDA, CDR2 SQIVND (reference sequence). CDR3: CASSSRLAVKETQYF. CDR3 sequence (DNA): TGTGCCAGTAGTTCCAGACTAGCGGTTAAAGAGACCCAGTACTTC.

J is TRBJ2-1 and V is TRBV4-3, with 9 bases aligning to TRBD1. The length of the CDR3 is 20 residues. The germline V gene encodes CDR1 LGHNA and CDR2 YSLEER. J was trimmed by 6 bases and V by 1 base; bases with no gene match: 19. CDR3 region: CASSQVGVVVGQGIGNEQFF. The CDR3 DNA follows: TGCGCCAGCAGCCAAGTTGGGGTCGTTGTTGGACAGGGGATAGGCAATGAGCAGTTCTTC.

This clone appeared a few times. The chain is built from TRBV3-1 (or the pseudogene TRBV3-2) and TRBJ1-3; no clear D gene. The CDR3 loop spans 15 amino acids. Germline V gives CDR1 LGHDT, CDR2 YNNKEL (reference sequence). With 6 bases removed from V and 2 bases from J, the gap between germline ends came to 14 bases. The CDR3 is CASSPSSGAGNTIYF. In DNA form, the CDR3 reads TGTGCCAGCAGTCCCTCGTCCGGGGCTGGAAACACCATATATTTT.

This chain joins TRBV2 and TRBJ1-2; no firm D call. Trimming stripped 3 bases from V and 2 bases from J, with 7 bases between. Germline CDR1 SNHLY, CDR2 FYNNEI. The CDR3 is 13 residues long. As DNA, the CDR3 is TGTGCCAGCAGTGATCTGGCCAACTATGGCTACACCTTC. Its translation is CASSDLANYGYTF. Supplemented by reference TRBV2 and TRBJ1-2, the full variable domain reads EPEVTQTPSHQVTQMGQEVILRCVPISNHLYFYWYRQILGQKVEFLVSFYNNEISEKSEIFDDQFSVERPDGSNFTLKIRSTKLEDSAMYFCASSDLANYGYTFGSGTRLTVV.

V gene TRBV7-2 combines with J gene TRBJ2-7; D is ambiguous. The V end lost 3 bases, the J end lost 2 bases, and 11 bases lay between the germline ends. The CDR3 extends over 14 amino acids. CDR1 is SGHTA, CDR2 FQGNSA, per germline. The CDR3 nucleotides are TGTGCCAGCAGCTTGACTGGGTCGACCTACGAGCAGTACTTC. It translates to CASSLTGSTYEQYF.

J is TRBJ2-2 and V is TRBV11-2; the match to TRBD2 covers 9 bases. V shed 0 bases, J shed 4 bases, and the junction held 9 bases outside the gene matches. Germline assignment: CDR1 SGHAT and CDR2 FQNNGV. The CDR3 has 18 residues. CDR3 in DNA: TGTGCCAGCAGCTTAGATCACATAGCGGGAGCGAGCACCGGGGAGCTGTTTTTT. Encoded protein: CASSLDHIAGASTGELFF.

This chain links TRBV6-5 with TRBJ1-1; D gene ambiguous. This CDR3 has 13 amino acids. From germline, CDR1 is MNHEY and CDR2 SVGAGI. V lost 2 bases and J 1 base, leaving 5 bases between the germline ends. CDR3 nucleotides: TGTGCCAGCAGTTACCTGAGGAACACTGAAGCTTTCTTT. This translates into CASSYLRNTEAFF.